Following are 11 T cell receptor beta chains from one sample sequenced in a study of Graves' ophthalmopathy and Graves' hyperthyroidism. RNA transcripts provided the template for amplifying TCR beta CDR3 regions. RT-PCR was first run with HTBI primers, then multiplex PCR in a second round. Via MiXCR, TCRdb re-called the multiplex PCR reads, giving one row per CDR3 protein. The sample comprises approximately 210,000 distinct CDR3 sequences, under 30% of which are singletons, and approximately 8.6% rests with the top ten. The sequencing sample was made of peripheral blood. The origin of the receptors is a man aged 50 or older with Graves' ophthalmopathy.

V usage is TRBV7-8 and J usage is TRBJ1-1; D gene uncertain. Trimming removed 4 bases from V and 4 bases from J, with 13 bases in between. Germline V gene sequence: CDR1 SGHVS, CDR2 FQNEAQ. The CDR3 spans 14 residues. CDR3 loop: CASSSPPGGTEAFF. In nucleotides, the CDR3 is TGTGCCAGCAGCTCGCCACCCGGTGGCACTGAAGCTTTCTTT.

This clonotype was picked up many times. The chain combines TRBV7-2 with TRBJ2-7, with TRBD2 matching over 8 bases. V dropped 1 base and J dropped 5; count of bases not matched to a gene: 4. The germline gives CDR1 SGHTA, CDR2 FQGNSA. The CDR3 covers 14 residues. CDR3 coding DNA: TGTGCCAGCAGCTTAGGGCGGGAGGAGCACGAGCAGTACTTC. Translation: CASSLGREEHEQYF.

This clonotype was detected ten times or more. J is TRBJ1-6 and V is TRBV20-1; possibly TRBD1 for D (5 bases). Germline V gene sequence: CDR1 DFQATT, CDR2 SNEGSKA (reference sequence). The CDR3 extends over 15 amino acids. V was cut by 0 bases and J by 4 bases, with 10 bases left in between. CDR3 region: CSARDQGGYNSPLHF. CDR3 sequence (DNA): TGCAGTGCTAGAGATCAGGGCGGGTATAATTCACCCCTCCACTTT.

This clonotype came up many times. This sequence joins TRBV29-1 and TRBJ2-2; no clear D gene. With 4 bases removed from V and 3 bases from J, the gap between germline ends came to 6 bases. This CDR3 comprises 12 residues. The germline CDR1 and CDR2 sequences are SQVTM and ANQGSEA. CDR3 sequence (DNA): TGCAGCGTTGGGCAGGACACCGGGGAGCTGTTTTTT. Protein: CSVGQDTGELFF.

This clonotype was seen many times. The chain is built from TRBV20-1 and TRBJ1-3; weak D call: TRBD1 (5 bases). Germline-derived CDR1 and CDR2 are DFQATT and SNEGSKA (reference sequence). V was clipped by 0 bases and J by 0 bases, with 6 bases between them. The CDR3 is 14 residues long. In DNA, the CDR3 is TGCAGTGCTAGAGATCAGGGCTCTGGAAACACCATATATTTT. Translating gives CSARDQGSGNTIYF.

This clonotype has just one count. This rearrangement joins TRBV4-3 to TRBJ1-1, with a possible D match to TRBD1 (5 bases). CDR3 size: 17 residues. Germline-derived CDR1 and CDR2 are LGHNA and YSLEER. V lost 4 bases, J lost 0 bases, and 18 bases lay in between. The CDR3 reads CASSPGKRQHMNTEAFF. In DNA form, the CDR3 reads TGCGCCAGCAGCCCCGGCAAGAGACAGCACATGAACACTGAAGCTTTCTTT.

This clonotype was counted many times. This chain joins TRBV28 and TRBJ2-7, with D possibly TRBD1 on 6 matching bases. CDR3 length: 14 residues. With 3 bases removed from V and 3 bases from J, the gap between germline ends came to 12 bases. Germline lookup yields CDR1 MDHEN and CDR2 SYDVKM. Here the CDR3 reads CASSFRGQNYEQYF. The CDR3, as DNA: TGTGCCAGCAGTTTTAGGGGACAAAACTACGAGCAGTACTTC.

This chain uses TRBV14 with TRBJ2-7; D is perhaps TRBD1 (6 bases). This CDR3 is built from 14 residues. With 4 bases removed from V and 2 bases from J, the gap between germline ends came to 12 bases. Per germline, CDR1 SGHDN and CDR2 FVKESK. CDR3 loop: CASSPLGATYEQYF. The CDR3 coding sequence is TGTGCCAGCAGCCCCTTGGGGGCTACCTACGAGCAGTACTTC.

The chain uses TRBV29-1 and TRBJ2-5, with TRBD1 matching over 9 bases. This CDR3 has 14 residues. The trim removed 6 bases at V and 7 bases at J, leaving 12 bases unmatched. Germline V gene sequence: CDR1 SQVTM, CDR2 ANQGSEA. CDR3 region: CSVDRGGIGRTQYF. DNA for the CDR3: TGCAGCGTGGACAGGGGAGGGATCGGGCGGACCCAGTACTTC.

This clonotype occurred many times. The junction departs from germline at one end; a sequencing error may be responsible. This chain links TRBV20-1 with TRBJ2-7; no definite D call. Germline CDR1 and CDR2: DFQATT and SNEGSKA (reference sequence). The CDR3 is made up of 11 amino acids. DNA for the CDR3: TGCAGTGCTAGCGCCTCCCACGAGCAGTACTTC. Amino acid sequence: CSASASHEQYF.

The table lists this clonotype with many counts. The chain employs TRBV7-9 and TRBJ2-7; 9 bases are shared with TRBD2. The CDR3 has 16 residues. Trimming removed 1 base from V and 1 base from J; junction bases left unmatched: 5. Germline V CDR1 and CDR2: SEHNR, FQNEAQ (reference sequence). The CDR3 loop is CASSLVPSGMSYEQYF. CDR3 coding DNA: TGTGCCAGCAGCTTAGTTCCTAGCGGGATGTCCTACGAGCAGTACTTC.